This TCR beta chain was captured by sequencing in a study of blood T cell repertoires in COVID-19. Study-level information: From the United States, Italy and Spain came samples of acute and convalescent COVID-19.

Original methodology: Cell counts per sample came from amplifying reference gene primers. Profiled with immunoSEQ multiplex PCR; TCRdb holds only in-frame clones, not every one. V and J calls and clone size come straight from that table; D and trimming were deduced from the DNA. The sample has 150,000 to 200,000 clones, roughly 80% seen once. The germline V gene encodes CDR1 SGHTA and CDR2 FQGNSA. The V gene end was trimmed by 4 bases and the J gene end by 9 bases; junction bases not matched to a gene: 8. The CDR3 has 14 residues. Cohorts were determined from participant-reported clinical history. The sequence derives from a man in his forties who had recovered from COVID-19. The sequenced material came from PBMCs or T cells enriched from blood (not recorded which). The chain employs TRBV7-2 and TRBJ1-5; 8 bases agree with TRBD1. CDR3 in amino acids: CASSSSGQGGPQHF. The DNA of the CDR3 is TGTGCCAGCAGCTCCAGTGGACAGGGCGGGCCCCAGCATTTT.